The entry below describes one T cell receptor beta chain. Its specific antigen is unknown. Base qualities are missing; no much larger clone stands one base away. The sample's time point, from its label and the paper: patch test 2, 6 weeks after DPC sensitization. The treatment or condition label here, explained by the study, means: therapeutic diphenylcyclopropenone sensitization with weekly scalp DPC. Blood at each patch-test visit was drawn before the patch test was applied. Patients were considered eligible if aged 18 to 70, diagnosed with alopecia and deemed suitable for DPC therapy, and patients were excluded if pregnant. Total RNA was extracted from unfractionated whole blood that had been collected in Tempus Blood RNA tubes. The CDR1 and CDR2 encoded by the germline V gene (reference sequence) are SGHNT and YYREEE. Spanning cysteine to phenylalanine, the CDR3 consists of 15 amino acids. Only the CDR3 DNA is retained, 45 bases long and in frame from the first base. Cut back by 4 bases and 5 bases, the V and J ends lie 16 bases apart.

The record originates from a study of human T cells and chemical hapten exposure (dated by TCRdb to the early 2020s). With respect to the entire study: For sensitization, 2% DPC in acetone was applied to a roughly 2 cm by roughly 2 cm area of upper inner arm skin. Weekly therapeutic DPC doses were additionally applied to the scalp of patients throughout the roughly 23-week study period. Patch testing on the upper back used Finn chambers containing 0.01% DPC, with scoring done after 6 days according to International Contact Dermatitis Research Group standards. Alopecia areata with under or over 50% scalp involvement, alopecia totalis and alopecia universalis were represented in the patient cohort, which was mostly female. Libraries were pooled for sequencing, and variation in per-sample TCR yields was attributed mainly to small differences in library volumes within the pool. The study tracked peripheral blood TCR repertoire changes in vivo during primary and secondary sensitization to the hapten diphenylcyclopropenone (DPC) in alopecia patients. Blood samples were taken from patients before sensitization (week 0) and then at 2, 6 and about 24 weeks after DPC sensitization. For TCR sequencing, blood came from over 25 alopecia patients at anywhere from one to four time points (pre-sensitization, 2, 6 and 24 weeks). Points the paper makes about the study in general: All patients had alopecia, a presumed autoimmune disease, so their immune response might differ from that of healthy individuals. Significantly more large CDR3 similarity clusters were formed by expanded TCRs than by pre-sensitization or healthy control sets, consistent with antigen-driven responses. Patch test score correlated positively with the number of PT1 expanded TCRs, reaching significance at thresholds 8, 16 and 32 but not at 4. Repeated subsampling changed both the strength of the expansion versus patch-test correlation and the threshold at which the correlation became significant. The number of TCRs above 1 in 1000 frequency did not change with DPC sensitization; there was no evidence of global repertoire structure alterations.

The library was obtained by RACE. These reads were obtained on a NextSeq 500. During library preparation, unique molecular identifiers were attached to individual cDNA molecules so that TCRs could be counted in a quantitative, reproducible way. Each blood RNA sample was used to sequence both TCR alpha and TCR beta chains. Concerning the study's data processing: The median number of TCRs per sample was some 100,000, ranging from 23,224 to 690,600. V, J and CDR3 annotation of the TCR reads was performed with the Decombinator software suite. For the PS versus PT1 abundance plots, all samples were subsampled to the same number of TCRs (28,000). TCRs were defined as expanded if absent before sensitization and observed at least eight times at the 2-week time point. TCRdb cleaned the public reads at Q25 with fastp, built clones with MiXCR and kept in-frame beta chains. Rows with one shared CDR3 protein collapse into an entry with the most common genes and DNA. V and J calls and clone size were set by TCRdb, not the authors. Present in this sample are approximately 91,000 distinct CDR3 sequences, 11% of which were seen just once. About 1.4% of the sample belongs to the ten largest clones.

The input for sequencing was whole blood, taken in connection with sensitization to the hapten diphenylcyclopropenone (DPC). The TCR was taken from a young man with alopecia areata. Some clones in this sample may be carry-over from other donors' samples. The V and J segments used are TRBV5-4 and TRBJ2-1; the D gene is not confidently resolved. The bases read TGTGCCAGCAGCAGGGCCCCCGGGCCGAACAATGAGCAGTTCTTC. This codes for CASSRAPGPNNEQFF. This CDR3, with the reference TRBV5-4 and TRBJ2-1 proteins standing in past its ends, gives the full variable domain ETGVTQSPTHLIKTRGQQVTLRCSSQSGHNTVSWYQQALGQGPQFIFQYYREEENGRGNFPPRFSGLQFPNYSSELNVNALELDDSALYLCASSRAPGPNNEQFFGPGTRLTVL.